The TCR beta chain under discussion was sequenced for a study of CXCR3-negative and CXCR3-positive naive CD8 T cells. Turning to the study itself: Per library, roughly 1.6 +/- 0.3 million reads; 120 million to 150 million TRB reads overall.

Whole-study findings and limits: CXCR3-positive naive cells carried more hydrophobic TRB CDR3s than CXCR3-negative naive cells did. In both naive subsets diversity was comparably high, whereas memory CD8+ cells showed much lower diversity.

Definition of naive CD8+ T cells rested on a CD45RO-CCR7+CD27+CD95- profile. The CDR3 is 14 residues long. Germline V gene sequence: CDR1 SQVTM, CDR2 ANQGSEA. Of note for this clonotype: Its matching antigen is unknown.

The TRB libraries of cDNA were built by UMI-labeled 5' RACE. TCRdb re-called the 5' RACE reads; every CDR3 protein appears as one record, without DNA. Here the sample table reports roughly 140,000 distinct CDR3 sequences. Sequencing used naive CXCR3+ CD8+ T cells from blood. Subset of the sample: CD45RO-CCR7+CD27+CD95- naive CD8+ T cells expressing CXCR3 (TNR3+). This TCR derives from a human donor in good health. Some clones in this sample may be carry-over from other donors' samples. This chain joins TRBV29-1 and TRBJ2-7; TCRdb returns TRBD1, unconfirmable since there is no DNA. CDR3 amino acids: CSVDSPGGGHEQYF.